These 25 T cell receptor beta chains share one sample of origin, sequenced in a study of T cell responses to AZD1222 COVID-19 vaccine. The method was immunoSEQ multiplex PCR; TCRdb's version includes in-frame clones alone and lacks a portion of them. The sample records 100,000 to 150,000 clones, over 85% being singletons. Specimen: peripheral blood, collected 28 days after the second AZD1222 dose. The receptors were gathered from an adult who received the AZD1222 COVID-19 vaccine.

Only one count was recorded for this clone. The chain links TRBV2 to TRBJ1-2; unclear D gene. CDR1 and CDR2 (germline): SNHLY, FYNNEI. The CDR3 has 12 amino acids. Trimming stripped 3 bases from V and 8 bases from J, with 10 bases between. In nucleotides, the CDR3 is TGTGCCAGCAGTGAGGGTGAGGAGGGCTACACCTTC. It codes for CASSEGEEGYTF.

The J gene is TRBJ1-1, the V gene TRBV2; D uncertain. The germline V gene encodes CDR1 SNHLY and CDR2 FYNNEI. V shed 7 bases and J shed 5 bases, with 23 bases lying between them. The CDR3 extends over 16 amino acids. CDR3 in amino acids: CASTASPPTSITEAFF. In nucleotides, the CDR3 is TGTGCCAGCACCGCATCCCCCCCAACCTCCATAACTGAAGCTTTCTTT.

This clone was observed a handful of times. The chain is built from TRBV5-5 and TRBJ1-1, with D tentatively TRBD1 (5 bases). The CDR3 is 16 residues long. The germline gives CDR1 SGHKS, CDR2 YYEKEE (reference sequence). V was clipped by 1 base and J by 0 bases, with 13 bases between them. The CDR3: CASSLLGGWMNTEAFF. CDR3 nucleotide sequence: TGTGCCAGCAGCTTGTTGGGGGGGTGGATGAACACTGAAGCTTTCTTT.

This sequence joins TRBV6-5 and TRBJ1-1, with unresolved D. There are 14 residues in the CDR3. The V gene lost 0 bases and the J gene lost 0 bases, with 5 bases spanning the gap. Germline V CDR1 and CDR2: MNHEY, SVGAGI. The CDR3, as DNA: TGTGCCAGCAGTTACTCTGGATTGAACACTGAAGCTTTCTTT. Residues: CASSYSGLNTEAFF.

The genes are TRBV29-1 and TRBJ1-1; no clear D. The CDR3 totals 14 residues. V was pared by 4 bases and J by 3 bases, with 15 bases between. Germline V lookup: CDR1 SQVTM, CDR2 ANQGSEA. The CDR3, as DNA: TGCAGCGTTGTGTGGGGAGGTGGGGACACTGAAGCTTTCTTT. Its protein product is CSVVWGGGDTEAFF. Together with reference TRBV29-1 and TRBJ1-1, the CDR3 gives the full variable domain: SAVISQKPSRDICQRGTSLTIQCQVDSQVTMMFWYRQQPGQSLTLIATANQGSEATYESGFVIDKFPISRPNLTFSTLTVSNMSPEDSSIYLCSVVWGGGDTEAFFGQGTRLTVV.

The genes are TRBV7-2 and TRBJ1-6; possible D gene TRBD1, 6 bases. The V gene lost 1 base and the J gene lost 13 bases, with 14 bases spanning the gap. CDR1 is SGHTA and CDR2 is FQGNSA in the germline V gene. The CDR3 length is 14 residues. The CDR3 DNA reads as TGTGCCAGCAGCTTAGGACAGGCATGGGATCCCCTCCACTTT. This sequence encodes CASSLGQAWDPLHF. The full variable domain, completed using reference TRBV7-2 and TRBJ1-6, is GAGVSQSPSNKVTEKGKDVELRCDPISGHTALYWYRQSLGQGLEFLIYFQGNSAPDKSGLPSDRFSAERTGGSVSTLTIQRTQQEDSAVYLCASSLGQAWDPLHFGNGTRLTVT.

This CDR3 is CASSSPGQTNEKLFF. In DNA, the CDR3 is TGTGCCAGCAGCTCCCCGGGACAAACTAATGAAAAACTGTTTTTT. The chain combines TRBV28 with TRBJ1-4; the D gene is possibly TRBD1 (6 bases). The CDR3 has 15 amino acids. Between the trimmed V and J ends, which lost 6 bases and 1 base, there was a span of 12 bases. Germline CDR1 and CDR2: MDHEN and SYDVKM.

The genes are TRBV14 and TRBJ2-3; D is unclear. The V gene's germline CDR1 is SGHDN and CDR2 FVKESK. CDR3 length: 15 residues. V lost 0 bases to trimming and J lost 0 bases, with 7 bases between them. CDR3 protein: CASSQEKRSTDTQYF. In DNA, the CDR3 is TGTGCCAGCAGCCAAGAAAAAAGGAGCACAGATACGCAGTATTTT. The full variable domain, its missing parts supplied by reference TRBV14 and TRBJ2-3, is EAGVTQFPSHSVIEKGQTVTLRCDPISGHDNLYWYRRVMGKEIKFLLHFVKESKQDESGMPNNRFLAERTGGTYSTLKVQPAELEDSGVYFCASSQEKRSTDTQYFGPGTRLTVL.

The genes are TRBV30 and TRBJ1-2, with D unresolved. In germline, CDR1 is GTSNPN, CDR2 SVGIG (reference sequence). Trimming left V 3 bases short and J 4 bases short, with 15 bases between. The CDR3 runs 14 residues. CDR3 sequence (DNA): TGTGCCTGGAGAGGTTCCCCTCGGACCTATGGCTACACCTTC. Protein: CAWRGSPRTYGYTF.

The V call is TRBV5-1, the J call TRBJ2-5, with 9 positions matching TRBD2. This CDR3 region has 15 residues. V lost 3 bases, J lost 5 bases, and 8 bases stayed unmatched. Germline CDR1 and CDR2: SGHRS and YFSETQ. DNA for the CDR3: TGCGCCAGCAGCTCTAGCGGGGATCCGGGGGAGACCCAGTACTTC. This translates into CASSSSGDPGETQYF.

This CDR3 is CASSLGGRSNQPQHF. CDR3 nucleotide sequence: TGTGCCAGCAGCTTGGGGGGGAGGAGCAATCAGCCCCAGCATTTT. The chain joins TRBV5-6 to TRBJ1-5; perhaps TRBD1 as D (5 bases). Trimming stripped 0 bases from V and 1 base from J, with 8 bases between. The CDR3 has 15 amino acids. The germline V gene encodes CDR1 SGHDT and CDR2 YYEEEE.

This sequence joins TRBV19 and TRBJ1-2, with D unresolved. The V end lost 4 bases, the J end lost 4 bases, and 13 bases lay between the germline ends. Per germline, CDR1 LNHDA and CDR2 SQIVND (reference sequence). The CDR3 covers 14 residues. This chain's CDR3 is CASSTKPTVYGYTF. CDR3 bases: TGTGCCAGTAGTACAAAACCTACAGTCTATGGCTACACCTTC.

The chain uses TRBV28 and TRBJ1-1, with D uncertain. The CDR3 sequence is 16 residues long. Germline V gives CDR1 MDHEN, CDR2 SYDVKM. Trimming removed 6 bases from V and 0 bases from J, with 17 bases in between. CDR3 residues: CASSREKEGLNTEAFF. As DNA, the CDR3 is TGTGCCAGCAGCCGAGAAAAGGAGGGCCTGAACACTGAAGCTTTCTTT.

The J gene is TRBJ2-7, the V gene TRBV10-3; D call uncertain. Germline CDR1 is ENHRY and CDR2 is SYGVKD. With 0 bases removed from V and 0 bases from J, the gap between germline ends came to 9 bases. This CDR3 spans 15 amino acids. CDR3 region: CAISESAGSSYEQYF. CDR3 bases: TGTGCCATCAGTGAGTCGGCAGGAAGCTCCTACGAGCAGTACTTC.

This clone occurred a few times. V is TRBV12-2 and J is TRBJ1-6. TRBV12-2 is listed as a pseudogene. This CDR3 is 19 amino acids long. Here the CDR3 reads CASRPQRPPREGGDSPLHF. The CDR3 DNA sequence: TGTGCAAGTCGCCCCCAGCGACCTCCTAGGGAGGGGGGTGATTCACCCCTCCACTTT.

The chain couples TRBV7-2 to TRBJ2-3; D remains ambiguous. This CDR3 is 12 amino acids long. V was cut by 3 bases and J by 6 bases, with 7 bases left in between. Germline V gene sequence: CDR1 SGHTA, CDR2 FQGNSA. The CDR3 DNA sequence: TGTGCCAGCAGCTTCGACGGGGATACGCAGTATTTT. Protein product: CASSFDGDTQYF.

CDR3 sequence: CAISESGGDQPQHF. For the CDR3, the DNA is TGTGCCATCAGTGAGTCAGGGGGCGATCAGCCCCAGCATTTT. V usage is TRBV10-3 and J usage is TRBJ1-5; 7 nucleotides match TRBD1. Germline V gene data show CDR1 as ENHRY and CDR2 as SYGVKD. V dropped 0 bases and J dropped 5; count of bases not matched to a gene: 1. The CDR3 extends over 14 amino acids.

The chain is built from TRBV7-2 and TRBJ1-3; D is uncertain. Germline CDR1 reads SGHTA; CDR2 reads FQGNSA. V shed 7 bases and J shed 0 bases, with 13 bases lying between them. This CDR3 comprises 15 residues. Here the CDR3 DNA reads TGTGCCAGCACGACCCAGGTTACCTCTGGAAACACCATATATTTT. This codes for CASTTQVTSGNTIYF.

The genes are TRBV19 and TRBJ2-7; D is possibly TRBD2 (5 bases). Per the germline V gene, CDR1 is LNHDA and CDR2 is SQIVND (reference sequence). Trimming shortened V by 8 bases and J by 6 bases, and 14 bases separated the two germline ends. The CDR3 runs 12 residues. The CDR3 DNA is TGTGCCAGTGAGTCTTACGAGGGCGAGCAGTACTTC. As protein: CASESYEGEQYF.

The V gene is TRBV7-2, the J gene TRBJ1-3, with TRBD1 matching over 8 bases. Germline assignment: CDR1 SGHTA and CDR2 FQGNSA. V lost 1 base to trimming and J lost 0 bases; unmatched junction nucleotides: 5. The CDR3 totals 17 residues. CDR3 sequence: CASSLDGQGFSGNTIYF. CDR3 sequence (DNA): TGTGCCAGCAGCTTAGACGGACAGGGATTCTCTGGAAACACCATATATTTT.

V and J are TRBV25-1 and TRBJ1-2, with D perhaps TRBD1 (5 bases). CDR1 is MGHDK and CDR2 is SYGVNS in the germline V gene. CDR3 size: 15 residues. V dropped 4 bases and J dropped 1 base, with 13 bases sitting between them. For the CDR3, the DNA is TGTGCCAGCAGTGGTCTGGGCGACAGTAACTATGGCTACACCTTC. Translating it yields CASSGLGDSNYGYTF.

The chain couples TRBV7-2 to TRBJ1-6; TRBD1 matches 8 bases. Germline CDR1 and CDR2: SGHTA and FQGNSA. This CDR3 comprises 15 residues. Trimming took 2 bases from V and 6 from J; bases not matched to a gene: 3. The CDR3 here is CASSLSGQGNSPLHF. The CDR3 bases are TGTGCCAGCAGCTTATCCGGACAGGGTAATTCACCCCTCCACTTT.

This chain links TRBV28 with TRBJ2-4; 8 nucleotides align to TRBD1. The CDR3 contains 14 residues. In germline, CDR1 is MDHEN, CDR2 SYDVKM. V was clipped by 5 bases and J by 4 bases; unmatched bases: 4. In DNA, the CDR3 is TGTGCCAGCAGTCCAGGGGGCGCAAAAAACATTCAGTACTTC. Protein sequence: CASSPGGAKNIQYF. Complete variable domain (other parts from reference TRBV28 and TRBJ2-4): DVKVTQSSRYLVKRTGEKVFLECVQDMDHENMFWYRQDPGLGLRLIYFSYDVKMKEKGDIPEGYSVSREKKERFSLILESASTNQTSMYLCASSPGGAKNIQYFGAGTRLSVL.

This chain links TRBV7-2 with TRBJ1-1; the D gene is possibly TRBD1 (6 bases). V lost 1 base and J 1 base, leaving 19 bases between the germline ends. CDR3 size: 18 residues. Germline CDR1 and CDR2: SGHTA and FQGNSA. CDR3 sequence (DNA): TGTGCCAGCAGCTTAGTAGGGCTGGGGGGCACCTGGAACACTGAAGCTTTCTTT. This sequence encodes CASSLVGLGGTWNTEAFF.

The J gene is TRBJ2-3, the V gene TRBV5-8; D gene ambiguous. Trimming took 2 bases from V and 12 from J, leaving 7 bases between them. The CDR3 contains 10 residues. Germline V gene data show CDR1 as SGHTS and CDR2 as YDEGEE. CDR3 amino acids: CASSFGLQYF. DNA for the CDR3: TGTGCCAGCAGCTTCGGGTTACAGTATTTT.